This TCR beta chain was sequenced during a study of cytomegalovirus exposure and HLA in healthy donors. General study points: V- and J-gene trimming of TCR beta was linked (in a later analysis) to a missense DCLRE1C variant. A later look showed TCR association rates differing by HLA locus, highest for DRB1 and lowest for HLA-C. As was reported, the HLA-A and HLA-B alleles of most subjects were accurately predicted from TCR beta sequences.

Points on this clone: Antigen specificity is unknown.

The donors, nominally healthy at sampling, likely had unrecorded immune exposures. PCR primers comprised 60 Vbeta and 13 Jbeta primers. The table came from immunoSEQ multiplex PCR; TCRdb's copy has only in-frame clones and leaves some out. Here the sample spans about 210,000 clones, around 80% being singletons. The sequenced sample consisted of PBMCs. The origin of this receptor is a boy aged 5-17 years in good health and CMV-seronegative.

The DNA for the CDR3 is TGTGCCAGCAGTCCCCGACAGCTCGAGAGTCCCTACGAGCAGTACTTC. Amino acids: CASSPRQLESPYEQYF. The chain links TRBV27 to TRBJ2-5, with D perhaps matching TRBD1 (5 bases). The J call may be wrong; the DNA end is better matched by TRBJ2-7. The V gene's germline CDR1 is MNHEY and CDR2 SMNVEV (reference sequence). This CDR3 spans 16 amino acids.